A single sample gave rise to the 30 T cell receptor beta chains below, sequenced in a study of PD-1 blockade in classical Hodgkin lymphoma. This table comes from immunoSEQ multiplex PCR, and its TCRdb copy is limited to in-frame clones, with some not included. The sample has fewer than 40,000 clones, 90% to 95% seen once. Time point defined: newly diagnosed, previously untreated cHL patient sample. Sequenced material: peripheral blood mononuclear cells (PBMCs). These receptors were collected from a human donor with classical Hodgkin lymphoma.

The V gene is TRBV7-2, the J gene TRBJ2-7, with 8 nucleotides matching TRBD2. The CDR3 consists of 13 residues. The V and J ends lost 5 bases and 4 bases, in that order; junction bases with no gene match: 4. Looked up from germline, CDR1 is SGHTA and CDR2 is FQGNSA. CDR3 bases: TGTGCCAGCAGCATCGGGAGGGATTACGAGCAGTACTTC. This codes for CASSIGRDYEQYF.

In DNA, the CDR3 is TGTGCTAGTGGTTTGGCCTCCCTGGGACAGCCCCACAATCAGCCCCAGCATTTT. Protein product: CASGLASLGQPHNQPQHF. The chain links TRBV12-5 to TRBJ1-5; TRBD1 matches 7 bases. The V gene's germline CDR1 is LGHNT and CDR2 FRNRAP. The length of the CDR3 is 18 residues. The V gene end was trimmed by 1 base and the J gene end by 3 bases; junction bases not matched to a gene: 12.

This chain links TRBV7-9 with TRBJ2-7; the match to TRBD1 covers 9 bases. The CDR3 is 15 amino acids. Germline lookup yields CDR1 SEHNR and CDR2 FQNEAQ (reference sequence). The V gene end was trimmed by 5 bases and the J gene end by 6 bases; junction bases not matched to a gene: 11. The DNA of the CDR3 is TGTGCCAGCAGCGGCCCCGGGACAGGGAGAACCGAGCAGTACTTC. Translating gives CASSGPGTGRTEQYF.

This clone was counted a single time. The rearrangement links TRBV4-3 to TRBJ2-2; D not certain. Trimming took 0 bases from V and 6 from J, leaving 11 bases between them. There are 15 residues in the CDR3. Per germline, CDR1 LGHNA and CDR2 YSLEER. The CDR3 loop reads CASSQDISVAGELFF. The CDR3 DNA sequence: TGCGCCAGCAGCCAAGATATTTCGGTCGCCGGGGAGCTGTTTTTT.

This chain links TRBV6-1 with TRBJ2-3; 12 positions match TRBD1. V shed 6 bases and J 6 bases; nucleotides not matched to a gene: 7. CDR3 length equals 15 residues. Germline CDR1 is MNHNS and CDR2 is SASEGT. CDR3 loop: CASSLGTGGADTQYF. In DNA form, the CDR3 reads TGTGCCAGCAGCCTCGGGACAGGGGGCGCCGATACGCAGTATTTT.

The V and J genes are TRBV5-1 and TRBJ2-2; no reliable D call. V was trimmed by 0 bases and J by 6 bases, leaving 12 bases between them. Germline values: CDR1 SGHRS, CDR2 YFSETQ. The CDR3 sequence is 15 residues long. Here the CDR3 DNA reads TGCGCCAGCAGCTTGGGTTCCGTGTTCCCCGGGGAGCTGTTTTTT. The encoded protein is CASSLGSVFPGELFF.

This chain connects TRBV11-2 to TRBJ1-1; the D gene is possibly TRBD1 (5 bases). Germline values: CDR1 SGHAT, CDR2 FQNNGV. Trimming pared 6 bases from V and 2 bases from J, leaving 16 bases between. The CDR3 loop spans 15 amino acids. CDR3 sequence reads: CASRALGPGNTEAFF. CDR3 in DNA: TGTGCCAGCAGGGCTCTGGGACCGGGAAACACTGAAGCTTTCTTT.

This clone was counted a few times. The rearrangement uses TRBV7-9 and TRBJ2-5; 8 bases align to TRBD2. J gave up 5 bases and V 5 bases, and 19 bases lay outside the gene matches. Germline CDR1 SEHNR, CDR2 FQNEAQ (reference sequence). The CDR3 runs 18 residues. The DNA of the CDR3 is TGTGCCAGCAGCCTGCCCTGGGCGGGGGGACCAGAAGACGAGACCCAGTACTTC. Its protein product is CASSLPWAGGPEDETQYF.

This chain joins TRBV2 and TRBJ2-5; D tentatively reads TRBD1 or TRBD2 (5 bases each). Trimming shortened V by 3 bases and J by 9 bases, and 17 bases separated the two germline ends. CDR3 length: 14 residues. Germline-derived CDR1 and CDR2 are SNHLY and FYNNEI. The CDR3 DNA is TGTGCCAGCAGTGATGGGGGTCAGGGCGCTCCCCAGTACTTC. It translates to CASSDGGQGAPQYF.

The gene calls are TRBV18 and TRBJ2-5; D uncertain. Germline V lookup: CDR1 KGHSH, CDR2 LQKENI. The CDR3 has 11 amino acids. V lost 3 bases and J lost 5, with 4 bases in between. Written as DNA, the CDR3 is TGTGCCAGCTCACCGGGGGAGACCCAGTACTTC. It is translated as CASSPGETQYF.

The gene calls are TRBV19 and TRBJ1-1; D gene ambiguous. The length of the CDR3 is 12 residues. Trimming stripped 3 bases from V and 11 bases from J, with 13 bases between. Germline CDR1 LNHDA, CDR2 SQIVND (reference sequence). The CDR3 sequence: CASSIGERKAFF. The CDR3 region has the DNA TGTGCCAGTAGTATCGGGGAGAGGAAGGCTTTCTTT.

The J gene is TRBJ2-1, the V gene TRBV19; 13 positions agree with TRBD2. The CDR3 sequence is 16 residues long. Trimming took 0 bases from V and 8 from J; bases not matched to a gene: 4. Looked up from germline, CDR1 is LNHDA and CDR2 is SQIVND (reference sequence). This CDR3 is CASSIEGLAGTYEQFF. CDR3 bases: TGTGCCAGTAGTATAGAGGGACTAGCGGGAACCTATGAGCAGTTCTTC.

The chain uses TRBV5-6 and TRBJ1-2; D gene unclear. V was trimmed by 0 bases and J by 5 bases, leaving 8 bases between them. The germline CDR1 and CDR2 sequences are SGHDT and YYEEEE. The length of the CDR3 is 13 residues. For the CDR3, the DNA is TGTGCCAGCAGCTTGGCGGGTACTTATGGCTACACCTTC. Protein: CASSLAGTYGYTF.

The chain joins TRBV18 to TRBJ1-4; no clear D gene. The CDR3 is 13 residues long. The germline gives CDR1 KGHSH, CDR2 LQKENI. V lost 10 bases and J 7 bases, leaving 16 bases between the germline ends. The CDR3 DNA reads TGTGCCACCGGAGAAGGGTGGACTGAAAAACTGTTTTTT. Translated: CATGEGWTEKLFF.

The V gene is TRBV5-1, the J gene TRBJ1-3, with 8 bases matching TRBD1. The CDR3 sequence is 16 residues long. After removal of 4 bases from V and 3 bases from J, the junction contained 9 bases not matched to a gene. The germline V gene encodes CDR1 SGHRS and CDR2 YFSETQ. The CDR3 is CASSPSTGDHGNTIYF. The CDR3 DNA reads as TGCGCCAGCAGCCCCTCGACAGGGGATCATGGAAACACCATATATTTT.

The chain recombines TRBV13 with TRBJ1-5; no firm D call. CDR1 and CDR2 (germline): PRHDT, FYEKMQ (reference sequence). The V and J ends lost 4 bases and 6 bases respectively, with 7 bases between them. The CDR3 contains 12 residues. The CDR3 bases are TGTGCCAGCAGCTCCCTCGGTCAGCCCCAGCATTTT. It yields the protein CASSSLGQPQHF. Supplemented by reference TRBV13 and TRBJ1-5, the full variable domain reads AAGVIQSPRHLIKEKRETATLKCYPIPRHDTVYWYQQGPGQDPQFLISFYEKMQSDKGSIPDRFSAQQFSDYHSELNMSSLELGDSALYFCASSSLGQPQHFGDGTRLSIL.

The CDR3 sequence is CASSPDGDNYGYTF. CDR3 DNA: TGCGCCAGCAGCCCGGACGGCGATAACTATGGCTACACCTTC. The V gene is TRBV5-1, the J gene TRBJ1-2; no clear D. The V end was cut by 4 bases, the J end by 1 base, with 11 bases between. The CDR3 is made up of 14 amino acids. Germline V gives CDR1 SGHRS, CDR2 YFSETQ.

The chain uses TRBV7-9 and TRBJ2-5, with 8 positions matching TRBD1. The V and J ends lost 1 base and 5 bases, in that order; junction bases with no gene match: 6. The CDR3 has 15 amino acids. The germline gives CDR1 SEHNR, CDR2 FQNEAQ (reference sequence). CDR3: CASSLGPGGYETQYF. The DNA for the CDR3 is TGTGCCAGCAGCTTAGGGCCAGGGGGCTATGAGACCCAGTACTTC.

The gene calls are TRBV6-1 and TRBJ1-1; D not certain. This CDR3 region has 12 residues. Germline V gene data show CDR1 as MNHNS and CDR2 as SASEGT. Between the trimmed V and J ends, which lost 5 bases and 1 base, there was a span of 5 bases. This chain's CDR3 is CASSRRNTEAFF. The CDR3 DNA reads TGTGCCAGCAGTAGACGGAACACTGAAGCTTTCTTT.

The chain uses TRBV20-1 and TRBJ2-1; D unresolved. V was cut by 4 bases and J by 2 bases, with 3 bases left in between. Germline CDR1 and CDR2: DFQATT and SNEGSKA (reference sequence). This CDR3 has 11 residues. The CDR3 DNA sequence: TGCAGTGCTACGCCCTACAATGAGCAGTTCTTC. Protein sequence: CSATPYNEQFF.

The rearrangement links TRBV9 to TRBJ2-1; 11 bases are shared with TRBD2. Germline V CDR1 and CDR2: SGDLS, YYNGEE. The V segment lost 5 bases and the J segment 3 bases; nucleotides outside the gene matches: 4. This CDR3 region has 15 residues. Here the CDR3 DNA reads TGTGCCAGCAGTGGTACTAGCGGGAGCTACAATGAGCAGTTCTTC. Translating gives CASSGTSGSYNEQFF.

The genes are TRBV7-6 and TRBJ1-2; D may be TRBD1 (6 bases). The CDR3 covers 16 residues. The germline V gene has CDR1 SGHVS and CDR2 FNYEAQ. V lost 5 bases to trimming and J lost 7 bases, with 23 bases between them. The CDR3 DNA follows: TGTGCCAGCAGCCCCGGGGACACAGGCCATGGAGTTGGCTACACCTTC. It translates to CASSPGDTGHGVGYTF.

This clone was picked up one time. At one of its ends the junction is not consistent with the germline gene, which may arise from a read error. J is TRBJ2-7 and V is TRBV7-2; no definite D call. This CDR3 comprises 12 residues. Germline assignment: CDR1 SGHTA and CDR2 FQGNSA. The CDR3 spells CASRLAAYEQYF. CDR3 sequence (DNA): TGTGCCAGCAGGTTAGCAGCCTACGAGCAGTACTTC.

The chain has TRBV27 and TRBJ2-3; 9 bases fit TRBD2. Trimming at V came to 2 bases and at J to 4 bases, leaving 4 bases not matched to a gene. Germline loops: CDR1 MNHEY, CDR2 SMNVEV (reference sequence). The CDR3 covers 15 residues. The CDR3 DNA reads TGTGCCAGCAGTTTAGCTAGCGGGGCATCAGATACGCAGTATTTT. Translation: CASSLASGASDTQYF.

The chain recombines TRBV27 with TRBJ2-7; 9 nucleotides agree with TRBD2. The CDR3 is 19 residues long. Germline CDR1 reads MNHEY; CDR2 reads SMNVEV (reference sequence). The V segment lost 1 base and the J segment 2 bases; nucleotides outside the gene matches: 15. The CDR3: CASSLWSNQLAGRTYEQYF. CDR3 DNA: TGTGCCAGCAGTTTATGGTCCAACCAACTAGCGGGTAGAACCTACGAGCAGTACTTC.

The chain carries TRBV5-5 and TRBJ1-1; D gene uncertain. CDR1 is SGHKS, CDR2 YYEKEE, per germline (reference sequence). Trimming cost V 4 bases and J 5 bases, with 21 bases left between them. This CDR3 region has 16 residues. For the CDR3, the DNA is TGTGCCAGCAGCGTTTCCTCGACACTCCGTTGGACTGAAGCTTTCTTT. This translates into CASSVSSTLRWTEAFF.

The chain is built from TRBV27 and TRBJ2-2; possibly TRBD2 for D (5 bases). V was shortened by 4 bases and J by 2 bases, with 11 bases between the two germline ends. CDR1 and CDR2 (germline): MNHEY, SMNVEV (reference sequence). There are 15 residues in the CDR3. DNA for the CDR3: TGTGCCAGCAGTTCAACTAGGATTAACACCGGGGAGCTGTTTTTT. Amino acids: CASSSTRINTGELFF.

CDR3 nucleotide sequence: TGTGCCAGCAGTTACGCGGGTAACTATGGCTACACCTTC. This translates into CASSYAGNYGYTF. The V gene is TRBV6-6, the J gene TRBJ1-2; D not resolved. The CDR3 consists of 13 residues. CDR1 and CDR2 (germline): MNHNY, SVGAGI (reference sequence). V was trimmed by 2 bases and J by 1 base, leaving 5 bases between them.

J is TRBJ2-2 and V is TRBV6-6; D might be TRBD2 (6 bases). V was pared by 0 bases and J by 5 bases, with 7 bases between. In germline, CDR1 is MNHNY, CDR2 SVGAGI (reference sequence). CDR3 length: 14 residues. This CDR3 is CASSYSAGTGELFF. CDR3 nucleotide sequence: TGTGCCAGCAGTTACTCGGCGGGGACCGGGGAGCTGTTTTTT.

This clone has just one count. J is TRBJ1-5 and V is TRBV6-5; D is possibly TRBD1 (6 bases). V lost 6 bases and J lost 6, with 18 bases in between. The CDR3 has 15 residues. The germline CDR1 and CDR2 sequences are MNHEY and SVGAGI. The DNA of the CDR3 is TGTGCCAGCAGAAAGAACGTCAGGGGAATTCAGCCCCAGCATTTT. As protein: CASRKNVRGIQPQHF.